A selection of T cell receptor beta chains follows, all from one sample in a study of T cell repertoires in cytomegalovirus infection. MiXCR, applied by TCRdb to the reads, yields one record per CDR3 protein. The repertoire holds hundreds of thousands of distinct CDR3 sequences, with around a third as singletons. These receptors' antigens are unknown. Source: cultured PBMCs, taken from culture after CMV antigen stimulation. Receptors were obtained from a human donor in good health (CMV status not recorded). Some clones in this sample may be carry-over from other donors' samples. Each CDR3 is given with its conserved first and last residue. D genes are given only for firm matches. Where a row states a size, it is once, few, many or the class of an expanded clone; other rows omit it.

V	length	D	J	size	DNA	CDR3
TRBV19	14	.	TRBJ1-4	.	TGTGCCAGTAGTATGGGGCAAGAGAATGAAAAACTGTTTTTT	CASSMGQENEKLFF
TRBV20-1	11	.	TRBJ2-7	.	TGCAGTGGCTCCGACAGTTACGAGCAGTACTTC	CSGSDSYEQYF
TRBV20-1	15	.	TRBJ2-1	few	TGCAGTGCTCCGAATTCTGGCGGCTCCTACAATGAGCAGTTCTTC	CSAPNSGGSYNEQFF
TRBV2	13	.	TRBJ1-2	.	TGTGCCAGCAGTGTGGCCGGGAACTATGGCTACACCTTC	CASSVAGNYGYTF
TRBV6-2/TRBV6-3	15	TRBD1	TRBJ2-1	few	TGTGCCAGCAGTTACACAGGGGGAGTTTACAATGAGCAGTTCTTC	CASSYTGGVYNEQFF
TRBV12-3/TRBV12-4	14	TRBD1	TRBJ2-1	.	TGTGCCAGCAGTCCAAGTCAGATCACAGGGGTACGGTTCTTC	CASSPSQITGVRFF
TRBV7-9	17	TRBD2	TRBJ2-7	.	TGTGCCAGCAGCCTACTCGGAGCTAGCGGGAGATCCTACGAGCAGTACTTC	CASSLLGASGRSYEQYF
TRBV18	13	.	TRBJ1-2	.	TGTGCCAGCGCCGGAACTCGTAACTATGGCTACACCTTC	CASAGTRNYGYTF
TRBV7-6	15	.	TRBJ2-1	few	TGTGCCAGCAGCAAGACAGCCCTTTACTACAATGAGCAGTTCTTC	CASSKTALYYNEQFF
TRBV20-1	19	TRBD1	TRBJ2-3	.	TGCAGTGCTAGAGCTCAGCAGGGGGCTACCCGACCTAGCACAGATACGCAGTATTTT	CSARAQQGATRPSTDTQYF
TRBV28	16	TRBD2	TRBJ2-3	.	TGTGCCAGCAGTTGGGCGACTAGCGGGGGTACAGATACGCAGTATTTT	CASSWATSGGTDTQYF
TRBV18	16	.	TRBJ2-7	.	TGTGCCAGCTCACCAAGGGGGCCTAGCGGTCCCTACGAGCAGTACTTC	CASSPRGPSGPYEQYF
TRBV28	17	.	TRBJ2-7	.	TGTGCCAGCAGTTTATACCGGGTCCCTTCCCTCACCTACGAGCAGTACTTC	CASSLYRVPSLTYEQYF
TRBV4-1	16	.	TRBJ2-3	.	TGCGCCAGCAGCCAAAGAGGACAACGAGCCCCAGATACGCAGTATTTT	CASSQRGQRAPDTQYF
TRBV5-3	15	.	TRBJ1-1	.	TGTGCCAGCAGCAAGGGGGGCGCCCTGAACACTGAAGCTTTCTTT	CASSKGGALNTEAFF
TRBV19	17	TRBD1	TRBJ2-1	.	TGTGCCAGTACCCCCAACAGGGGGCTAGATTCGCGGAATGAGCAGTTCTTC	CASTPNRGLDSRNEQFF
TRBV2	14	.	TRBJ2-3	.	TGTGCCAGCAGTTTTGGCCGGCAGCGGGATACGCAGTATTTT	CASSFGRQRDTQYF
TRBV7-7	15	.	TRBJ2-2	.	TGTGCCAGCAGCGTCCGAACAAGTAACACCGGGGAGCTGTTTTTT	CASSVRTSNTGELFF
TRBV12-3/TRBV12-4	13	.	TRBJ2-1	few	TGTGCCAGCAGTTCGGGACACCTCAATGAGCAGTTCTTC	CASSSGHLNEQFF
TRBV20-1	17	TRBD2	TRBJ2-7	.	TGCAGTGCTGGGGATCCCGGGACTAGCTTGGATAAGTACGAGCAGTACTTC	CSAGDPGTSLDKYEQYF
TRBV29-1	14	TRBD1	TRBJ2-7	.	TGCAGCGTTTGGACAGGGCTCAGCTCCTACGAGCAGTACTTC	CSVWTGLSSYEQYF
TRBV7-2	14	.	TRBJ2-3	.	TGTGCCAGCAGCTATTCCCGAGTTTCAGATACGCAGTATTTT	CASSYSRVSDTQYF
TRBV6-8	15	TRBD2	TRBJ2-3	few	TGTGCCAGCAGCTTATCTAGCGGGTGGGGAGATACGCAGTATTTT	CASSLSSGWGDTQYF
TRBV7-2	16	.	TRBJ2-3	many	TGTGCCAGCAGCTTAGCGCGGAGGGGCGGGACAGATACGCAGTATTTT	CASSLARRGGTDTQYF
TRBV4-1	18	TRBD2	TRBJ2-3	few	TGCGCCAGCAGCCAAGAACCGACTAGCGGGATGAGCACAGATACGCAGTATTTT	CASSQEPTSGMSTDTQYF
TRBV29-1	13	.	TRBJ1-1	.	TGCAGCGCCTCACCGGTCAGGGATGGGGAGGCTTTCTTT	CSASPVRDGEAFF
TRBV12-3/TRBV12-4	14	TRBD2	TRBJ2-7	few	TGTGCCAGCAGTCCTAGCGGGAGTCCTGACGAGCAGTACTTC	CASSPSGSPDEQYF
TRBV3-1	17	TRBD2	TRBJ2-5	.	TGTGCCAGCAGCCAAGATAGGAGGCGGGGGGCCCAAGAGACCCAGTACTTC	CASSQDRRRGAQETQYF
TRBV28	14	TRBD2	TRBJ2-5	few	TGTGCCAGCAGTCCTCAGCGGGAGGCGAAGACCCAGTACTTC	CASSPQREAKTQYF
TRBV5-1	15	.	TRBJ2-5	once	TGCGCCAGCAGCTTGATGCAGGGTGGCCAAGAGACCCAGTACTTC	CASSLMQGGQETQYF
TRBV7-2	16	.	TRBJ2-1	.	TGTGCCAGCAGCTTCCTGGGAGGTAGCTCGGGCAATGAGCAGTTCTTC	CASSFLGGSSGNEQFF
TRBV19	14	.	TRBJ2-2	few	TGTGCCAGTAGTATAATAAGCGGAACCGGGGAGCTGTTTTTT	CASSIISGTGELFF
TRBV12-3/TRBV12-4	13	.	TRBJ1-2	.	TGTGCCAGCAGTTTGATCGCAGGGGCTGGCTACACCTTC	CASSLIAGAGYTF
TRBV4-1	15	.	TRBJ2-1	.	TGCGCCAGCAGCCAAGATTGGGCGGGGATGCTTGAGCAGTTCTTC	CASSQDWAGMLEQFF
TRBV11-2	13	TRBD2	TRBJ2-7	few	TGTGCCAGCAGGCTAGCGGGAAGGGGTGTACAGTACTTC	CASRLAGRGVQYF
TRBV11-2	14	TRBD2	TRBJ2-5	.	TGTGCCAGCAACACCGGACTAGCGGGGGAGACCCAGTACTTC	CASNTGLAGETQYF
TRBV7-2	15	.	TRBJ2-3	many	TGTGCCAGCAGCTTAAGAGGACTTCCCACAGATACGCAGTATTTT	CASSLRGLPTDTQYF
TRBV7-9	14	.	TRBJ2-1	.	TGTGCCAGCAGCTCTCAGACAGATTACAATGAGCAGTTCTTC	CASSSQTDYNEQFF
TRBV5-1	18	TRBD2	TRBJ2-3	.	TGCGCCAGCAGCGGGGGCCACACTAGCGGGGGCTCTCCAGATACGCAGTATTTT	CASSGGHTSGGSPDTQYF
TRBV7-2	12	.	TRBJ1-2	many	TGTGCCAGCAGCCCACGTACTTATGGCTACACCTTC	CASSPRTYGYTF
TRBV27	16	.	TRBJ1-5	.	TGTGCCAGCAGCCCCGGGCGGCGGTCGATGGGAGAGCCCCAGCATTTT	CASSPGRRSMGEPQHF
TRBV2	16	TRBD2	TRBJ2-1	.	TGTGCCACCAAAGAACTAGCGGACGTGTTCTTGGAAGAGCAGTTCTTC	CATKELADVFLEEQFF
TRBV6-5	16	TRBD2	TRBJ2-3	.	TGTGCCAGCAGTTTTGGACTAGCGGGGATGGGAGATACGCAGTATTTT	CASSFGLAGMGDTQYF
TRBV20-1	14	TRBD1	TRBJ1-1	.	TGCAGTGCTAGCAATCGCCGACAGGGCACTGAAGCTTTCTTT	CSASNRRQGTEAFF
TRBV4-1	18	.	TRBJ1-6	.	TGCGCCAGCAGCCAATACCCCGTGGGGACATATTATAATTCACCCCTCCACTTT	CASSQYPVGTYYNSPLHF
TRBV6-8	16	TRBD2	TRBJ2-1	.	TGTGCCAGCAGTCCTAGCGGGGGAGGGTCCTACAATGAGCAGTTCTTC	CASSPSGGGSYNEQFF